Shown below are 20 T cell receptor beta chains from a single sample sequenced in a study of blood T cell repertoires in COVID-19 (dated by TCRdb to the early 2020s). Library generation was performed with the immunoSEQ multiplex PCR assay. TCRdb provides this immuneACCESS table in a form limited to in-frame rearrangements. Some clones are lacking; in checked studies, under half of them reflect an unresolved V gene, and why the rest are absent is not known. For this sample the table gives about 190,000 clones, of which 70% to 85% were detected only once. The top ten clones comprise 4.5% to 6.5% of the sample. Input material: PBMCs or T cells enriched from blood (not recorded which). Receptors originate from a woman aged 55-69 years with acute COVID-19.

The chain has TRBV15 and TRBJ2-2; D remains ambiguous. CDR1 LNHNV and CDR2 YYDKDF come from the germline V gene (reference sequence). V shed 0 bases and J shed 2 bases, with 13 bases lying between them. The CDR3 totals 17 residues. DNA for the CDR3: TGTGCCACCAGCAGAGATTTCGCGACTTTAAACACCGGGGAGCTGTTTTTT. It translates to CATSRDFATLNTGELFF. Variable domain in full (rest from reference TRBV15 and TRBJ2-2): DAMVIQNPRYQVTQFGKPVTLSCSQTLNHNVMYWYQQKSSQAPKLLFHYYDKDFNNEADTPDNFQSRRPNTSFCFLDIRSPGLGDTAMYLCATSRDFATLNTGELFFGEGSRLTVL.

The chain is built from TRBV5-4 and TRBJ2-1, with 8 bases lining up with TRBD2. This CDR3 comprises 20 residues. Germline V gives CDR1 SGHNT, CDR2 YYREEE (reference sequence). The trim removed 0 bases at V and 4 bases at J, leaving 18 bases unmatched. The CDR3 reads CASSLGASGSKDLAYNEQFF. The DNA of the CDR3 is TGTGCCAGCAGCTTGGGGGCTAGCGGGTCGAAGGATTTGGCTTACAATGAGCAGTTCTTC.

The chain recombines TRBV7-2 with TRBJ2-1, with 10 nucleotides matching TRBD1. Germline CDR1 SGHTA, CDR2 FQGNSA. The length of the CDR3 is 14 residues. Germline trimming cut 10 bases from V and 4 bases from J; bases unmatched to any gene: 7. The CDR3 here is CAMVRDRGYNEQFF. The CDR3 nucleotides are TGTGCCATGGTCAGGGACAGGGGATACAATGAGCAGTTCTTC.

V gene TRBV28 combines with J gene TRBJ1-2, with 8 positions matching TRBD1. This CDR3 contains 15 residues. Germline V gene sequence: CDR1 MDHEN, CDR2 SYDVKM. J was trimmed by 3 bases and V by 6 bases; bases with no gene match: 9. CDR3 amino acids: CASRRTGQVYYGYTF. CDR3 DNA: TGTGCCAGCAGGCGTACGGGACAGGTCTACTATGGCTACACCTTC.

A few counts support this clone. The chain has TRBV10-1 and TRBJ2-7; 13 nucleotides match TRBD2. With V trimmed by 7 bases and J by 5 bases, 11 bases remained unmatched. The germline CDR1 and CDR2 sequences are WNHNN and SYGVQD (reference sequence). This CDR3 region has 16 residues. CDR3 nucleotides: TGCGCCAGCATCCTTTTACTAGCGGGAGGGCCCCACGAGCAGTACTTC. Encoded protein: CASILLLAGGPHEQYF.

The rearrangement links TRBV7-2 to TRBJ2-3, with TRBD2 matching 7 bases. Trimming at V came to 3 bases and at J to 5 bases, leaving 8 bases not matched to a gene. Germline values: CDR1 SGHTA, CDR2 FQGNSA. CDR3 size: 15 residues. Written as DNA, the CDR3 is TGTGCCAGCAGCTTTAAAAGCGGGATCAGAGATACGCAGTATTTT. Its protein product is CASSFKSGIRDTQYF.

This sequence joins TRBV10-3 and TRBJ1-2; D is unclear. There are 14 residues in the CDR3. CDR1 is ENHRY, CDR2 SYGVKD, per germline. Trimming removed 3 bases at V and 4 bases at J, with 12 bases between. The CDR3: CAISDKQTFYGYTF. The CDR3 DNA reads TGTGCCATCAGTGATAAACAGACGTTCTATGGCTACACCTTC.

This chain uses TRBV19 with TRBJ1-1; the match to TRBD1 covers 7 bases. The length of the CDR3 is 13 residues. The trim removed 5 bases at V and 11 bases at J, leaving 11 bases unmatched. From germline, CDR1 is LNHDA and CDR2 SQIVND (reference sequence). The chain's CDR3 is CASSLTGTAAAFF. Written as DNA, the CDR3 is TGTGCCAGTAGTCTCACCGGGACAGCCGCGGCTTTCTTT.

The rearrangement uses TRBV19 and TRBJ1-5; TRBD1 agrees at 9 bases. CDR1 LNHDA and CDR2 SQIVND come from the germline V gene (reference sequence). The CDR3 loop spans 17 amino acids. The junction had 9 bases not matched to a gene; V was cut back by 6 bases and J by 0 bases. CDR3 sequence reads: CASRRTGALYSNQPQHF. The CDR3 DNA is TGTGCCAGTAGGCGGACAGGGGCCTTGTATAGCAATCAGCCCCAGCATTTT.

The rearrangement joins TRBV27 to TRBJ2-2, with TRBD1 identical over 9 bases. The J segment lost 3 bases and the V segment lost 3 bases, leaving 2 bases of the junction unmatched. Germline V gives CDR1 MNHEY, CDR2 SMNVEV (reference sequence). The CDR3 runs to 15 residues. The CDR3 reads CASSLGTGYTGELFF. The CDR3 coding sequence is TGTGCCAGCAGTTTGGGGACAGGGTACACCGGGGAGCTGTTTTTT.

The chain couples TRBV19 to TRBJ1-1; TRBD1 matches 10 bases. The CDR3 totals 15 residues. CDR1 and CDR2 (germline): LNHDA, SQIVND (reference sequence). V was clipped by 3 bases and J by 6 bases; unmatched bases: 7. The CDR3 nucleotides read TGTGCCAGTAGTATCCAAAAGGGGACAGGGGCTGAAGCTTTCTTT. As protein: CASSIQKGTGAEAFF.

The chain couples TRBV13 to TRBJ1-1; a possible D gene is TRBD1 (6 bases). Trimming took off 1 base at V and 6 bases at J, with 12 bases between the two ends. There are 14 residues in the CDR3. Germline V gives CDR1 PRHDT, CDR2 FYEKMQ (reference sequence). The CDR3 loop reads CASSLDRVTAEAFF. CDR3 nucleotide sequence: TGTGCCAGCAGCTTAGACAGGGTGACGGCTGAAGCTTTCTTT.

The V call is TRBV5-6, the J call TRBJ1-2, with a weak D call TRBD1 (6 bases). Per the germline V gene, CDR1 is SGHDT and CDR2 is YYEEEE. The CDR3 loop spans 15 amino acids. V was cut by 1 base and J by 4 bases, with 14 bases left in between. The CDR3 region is CASSLMTGLPYGYTF. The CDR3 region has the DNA TGTGCCAGCAGCTTGATGACAGGACTTCCCTATGGCTACACCTTC.

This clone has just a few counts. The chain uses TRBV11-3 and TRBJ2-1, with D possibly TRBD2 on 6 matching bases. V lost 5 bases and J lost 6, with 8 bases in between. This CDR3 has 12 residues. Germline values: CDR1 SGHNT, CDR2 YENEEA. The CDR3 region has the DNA TGTGCCAGCAGCGCGGGGTCCAATGAGCAGTTCTTC. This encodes CASSAGSNEQFF.

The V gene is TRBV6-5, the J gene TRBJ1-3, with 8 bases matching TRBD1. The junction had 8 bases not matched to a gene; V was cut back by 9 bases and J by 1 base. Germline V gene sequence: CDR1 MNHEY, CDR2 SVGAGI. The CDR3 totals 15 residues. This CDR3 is CASWSRDRSGNTIYF. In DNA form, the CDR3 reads TGTGCCAGTTGGAGCCGGGACAGGTCTGGAAACACCATATATTTT.

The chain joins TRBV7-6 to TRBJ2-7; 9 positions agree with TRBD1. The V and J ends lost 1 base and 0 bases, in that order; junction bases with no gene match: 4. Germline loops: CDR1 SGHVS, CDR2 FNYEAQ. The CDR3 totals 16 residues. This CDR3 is CASSLEGTGTSYEQYV. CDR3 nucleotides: TGTGCCAGCAGCTTAGAAGGGACAGGGACCTCCTACGAGCAGTACGTC.

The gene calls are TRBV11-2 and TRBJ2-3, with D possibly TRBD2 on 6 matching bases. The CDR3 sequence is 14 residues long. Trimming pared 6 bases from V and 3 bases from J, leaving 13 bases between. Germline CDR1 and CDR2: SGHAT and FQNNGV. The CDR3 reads CASRVPGGTDTQYF. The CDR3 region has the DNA TGTGCCAGCAGAGTTCCTGGAGGGACAGATACGCAGTATTTT. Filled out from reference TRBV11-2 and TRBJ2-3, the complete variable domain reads EAGVAQSPRYKIIEKRQSVAFWCNPISGHATLYWYQQILGQGPKLLIQFQNNGVVDDSQLPKDRFSAERLKGVDSTLKIQPAKLEDSAVYLCASRVPGGTDTQYFGPGTRLTVL.

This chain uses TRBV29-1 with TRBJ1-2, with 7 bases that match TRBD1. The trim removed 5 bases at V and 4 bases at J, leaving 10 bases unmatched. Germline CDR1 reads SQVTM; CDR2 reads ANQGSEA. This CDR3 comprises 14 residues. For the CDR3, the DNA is TGCAGCGTTATTACAGGGGACAGTCGCTATGGCTACACCTTC. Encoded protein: CSVITGDSRYGYTF.

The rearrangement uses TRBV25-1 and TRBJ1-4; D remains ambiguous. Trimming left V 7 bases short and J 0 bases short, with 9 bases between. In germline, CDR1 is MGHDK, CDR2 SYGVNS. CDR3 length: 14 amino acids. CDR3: CASTLSTTNEKLFF. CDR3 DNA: TGTGCCAGCACCTTAAGCACAACTAATGAAAAACTGTTTTTT.

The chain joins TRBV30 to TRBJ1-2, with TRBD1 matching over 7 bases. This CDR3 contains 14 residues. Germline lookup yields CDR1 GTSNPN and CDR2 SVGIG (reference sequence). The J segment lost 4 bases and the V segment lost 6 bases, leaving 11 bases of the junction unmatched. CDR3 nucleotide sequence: TGTGCCTGCTTTCGAACAGGGGTTGGCTATGGCTACACCTTC. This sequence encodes CACFRTGVGYGYTF.